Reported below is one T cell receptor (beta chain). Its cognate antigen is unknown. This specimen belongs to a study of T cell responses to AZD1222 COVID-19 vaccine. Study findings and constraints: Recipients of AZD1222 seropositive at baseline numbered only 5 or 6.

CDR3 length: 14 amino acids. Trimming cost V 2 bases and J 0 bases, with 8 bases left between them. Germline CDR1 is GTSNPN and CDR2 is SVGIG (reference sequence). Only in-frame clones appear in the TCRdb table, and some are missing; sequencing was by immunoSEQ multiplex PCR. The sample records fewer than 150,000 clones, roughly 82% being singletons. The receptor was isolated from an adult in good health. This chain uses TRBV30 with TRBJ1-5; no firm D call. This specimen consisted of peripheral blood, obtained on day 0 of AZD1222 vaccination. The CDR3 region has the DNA TGTGCCTGGAGTCGGGATTATAGCAATCAGCCCCAGCATTTT. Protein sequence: CAWSRDYSNQPQHF.